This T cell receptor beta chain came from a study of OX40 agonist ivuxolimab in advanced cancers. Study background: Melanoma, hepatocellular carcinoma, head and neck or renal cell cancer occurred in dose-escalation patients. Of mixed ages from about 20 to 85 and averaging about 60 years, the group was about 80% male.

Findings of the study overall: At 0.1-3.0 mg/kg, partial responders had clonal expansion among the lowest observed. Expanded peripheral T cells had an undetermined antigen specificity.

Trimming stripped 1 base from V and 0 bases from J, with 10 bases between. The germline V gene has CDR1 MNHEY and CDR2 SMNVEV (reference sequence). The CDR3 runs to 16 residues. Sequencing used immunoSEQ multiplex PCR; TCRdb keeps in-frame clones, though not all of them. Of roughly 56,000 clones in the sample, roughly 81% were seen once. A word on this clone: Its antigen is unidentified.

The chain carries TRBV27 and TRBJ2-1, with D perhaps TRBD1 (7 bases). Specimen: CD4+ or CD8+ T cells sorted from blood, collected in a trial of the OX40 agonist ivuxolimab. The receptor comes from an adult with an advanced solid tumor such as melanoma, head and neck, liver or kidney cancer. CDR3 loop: CASSLWRGPSYNEQFF. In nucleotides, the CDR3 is TGTGCCAGCAGTTTATGGAGGGGGCCCTCCTACAATGAGCAGTTCTTC.